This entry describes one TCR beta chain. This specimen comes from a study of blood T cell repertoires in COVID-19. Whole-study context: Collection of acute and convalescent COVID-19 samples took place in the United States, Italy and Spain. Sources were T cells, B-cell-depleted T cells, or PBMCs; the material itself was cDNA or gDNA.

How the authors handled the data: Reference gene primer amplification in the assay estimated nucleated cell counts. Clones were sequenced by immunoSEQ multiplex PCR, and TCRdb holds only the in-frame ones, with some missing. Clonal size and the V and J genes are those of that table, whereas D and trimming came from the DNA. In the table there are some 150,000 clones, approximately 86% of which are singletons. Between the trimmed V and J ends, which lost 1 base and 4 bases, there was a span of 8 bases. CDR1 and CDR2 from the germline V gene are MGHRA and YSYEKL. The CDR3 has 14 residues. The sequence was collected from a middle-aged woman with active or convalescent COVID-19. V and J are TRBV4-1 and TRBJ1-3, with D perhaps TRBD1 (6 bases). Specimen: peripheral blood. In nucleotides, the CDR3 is TGCGCCAGCAGCCAAGCAGGGGCGGGAAACACCATATATTTT. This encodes CASSQAGAGNTIYF.